The 28 T cell receptor beta chains listed next were all sequenced from one sample in a study of T cells after yellow fever vaccination. TCRdb analysed the 5' RACE reads with MiXCR anew, one entry per CDR3 protein. This table holds around 530,000 distinct CDR3 sequences, roughly a sixth found once. The specimen was PBMCs, collected roughly 5 days after the first yellow fever vaccination. Source of these receptors: a man younger than 35 who received the YFV17D yellow fever vaccine.

The rearrangement uses TRBV5-1 and TRBJ2-1, with D hard to call. V was pared by 5 bases and J by 4 bases, with 10 bases between. The V gene's germline CDR1 is SGHRS and CDR2 YFSETQ. The CDR3 runs to 13 residues. CDR3 coding DNA: TGCGCCAGCAGTGCCGACTTTTACAATGAGCAGTTCTTC. It specifies CASSADFYNEQFF.

The table lists this clonotype with a few counts. DNA of the CDR3: TGTGCCAGCAGCCCGGACAGGGGTCCTGGCTACACCTTC. Its protein is CASSPDRGPGYTF. This rearrangement joins TRBV7-2 to TRBJ1-2, with 9 bases lining up with TRBD1. Per germline, CDR1 SGHTA and CDR2 FQGNSA. With 5 bases clipped from V and 7 bases from J, the junction kept 5 bases outside the gene matches. This CDR3 has 13 amino acids. The variable domain in full, completed from reference TRBV7-2 and TRBJ1-2, reads GAGVSQSPSNKVTEKGKDVELRCDPISGHTALYWYRQSLGQGLEFLIYFQGNSAPDKSGLPSDRFSAERTGGSVSTLTIQRTQQEDSAVYLCASSPDRGPGYTFGSGTRLTVV.

The chain carries TRBV9 and TRBJ2-5; D gene unclear. V was trimmed by 4 bases and J by 4 bases, leaving 14 bases between them. This CDR3 spans 14 amino acids. CDR1 is SGDLS and CDR2 is YYNGEE in the germline V gene. CDR3 in DNA: TGTGCCAGCAGCCTACAGTGGCAGGTAGAGACCCAGTACTTC. Its protein is CASSLQWQVETQYF.

The chain is built from TRBV2 and TRBJ2-5; D may be TRBD1 or TRBD2 (6 bases each). The germline gives CDR1 SNHLY, CDR2 FYNNEI. Deletions cut 7 bases from V and 2 bases from J, with 11 bases between. The CDR3 is made up of 13 amino acids. The CDR3 bases are TGTGCCAGCAAGGGGGGTGAGCAAGAGACCCAGTACTTC. This codes for CASKGGEQETQYF.

The rearrangement links TRBV6-5 to TRBJ1-4; D unresolved. The CDR3 contains 14 residues. CDR1 MNHEY and CDR2 SVGAGI come from the germline V gene. The V and J ends lost 2 bases and 0 bases respectively, with 4 bases between them. The DNA for the CDR3 is TGTGCCAGCAGTTACGCTGCAACTAATGAAAAACTGTTTTTT. Its translation: CASSYAATNEKLFF.

This clonotype was counted only a few times. The J gene is TRBJ2-1, the V gene TRBV9, with 10 bases fitting TRBD2. The CDR3 has 15 amino acids. The junction had 6 bases not matched to a gene; V was cut back by 4 bases and J by 5 bases. In germline, CDR1 is SGDLS, CDR2 YYNGEE. CDR3 sequence (DNA): TGTGCCAGCAGCCCAACTAGCGGGGCCAACAATGAGCAGTTCTTC. This sequence encodes CASSPTSGANNEQFF.

This chain uses TRBV12-3 or TRBV12-4 with TRBJ2-2, with D possibly being TRBD1 (6 bases). Trimming took 1 base from V and 2 from J, leaving 17 bases between them. The CDR3 is 18 amino acids. The DNA of the CDR3 is TGTGCCAGCAGTTTAGGGCAGGGGATACGAGACAACACCGGGGAGCTGTTTTTT. The encoded protein is CASSLGQGIRDNTGELFF.

The chain recombines TRBV11-3 with TRBJ2-7; D may be TRBD2 (6 bases). This CDR3 has 13 amino acids. Per the germline V gene, CDR1 is SGHNT and CDR2 is YENEEA. Trimming pared 3 bases from V and 7 bases from J, leaving 13 bases between. CDR3 in amino acids: CASSLTRGSEQYF. CDR3 in DNA: TGTGCCAGCAGCTTGACCCGGGGGTCGGAGCAGTACTTC.

This chain uses TRBV4-2 with TRBJ2-7; D uncertain. The length of the CDR3 is 13 residues. The V gene's germline CDR1 is LGHNA and CDR2 YNFKEQ. V lost 0 bases, J lost 4 bases, and 7 bases lay in between. In nucleotides, the CDR3 is TGTGCCAGCAGCCAAGATCTCACTTACGAGCAGTACTTC. As protein: CASSQDLTYEQYF.

The J gene is TRBJ2-1, the V gene TRBV12-3 or TRBV12-4; 9 positions match TRBD1. The J segment lost 8 bases and the V segment lost 1 base, leaving 9 bases of the junction unmatched. This CDR3 spans 16 amino acids. The CDR3 DNA reads as TGTGCCAGCAGTTTAGTCCGGGACAGGGTTTTCGATGAGCAGTTCTTC. It is translated as CASSLVRDRVFDEQFF.

A few counts support this clonotype. CDR3 sequence reads: CASRQQGGATNEKLFF. DNA of the CDR3: TGTGCCAGCAGACAACAGGGGGGTGCAACTAATGAAAAACTGTTTTTT. The V and J genes are TRBV7-8 and TRBJ1-4; 8 bases agree with TRBD1. CDR1 and CDR2 (germline): SGHVS, FQNEAQ. The CDR3 has 16 residues. Trimming cost V 6 bases and J 0 bases; bases outside gene matches: 6.

This clonotype was observed a few times. V and J are TRBV18 and TRBJ2-5; possibly TRBD1 or TRBD2 for D (5 bases each). The germline CDR1 and CDR2 sequences are KGHSH and LQKENI. The CDR3 sequence is 13 residues long. The V gene lost 4 bases and the J gene lost 5 bases, with 11 bases spanning the gap. The CDR3 loop is CASSLRDGETQYF. CDR3 in DNA: TGTGCCAGCTCACTCCGGGACGGCGAGACCCAGTACTTC.

The rearrangement links TRBV27 to TRBJ2-2, with D possibly matching TRBD2 (6 bases). The length of the CDR3 is 15 residues. Trimming removed 7 bases at V and 3 bases at J, with 15 bases between. Germline V CDR1 and CDR2: MNHEY, SMNVEV (reference sequence). The DNA for the CDR3 is TGTGCCAGCACCCTGACTAGGCCCGACACCGGGGAGCTGTTTTTT. Protein sequence: CASTLTRPDTGELFF.

This clonotype has only a few counts. This chain connects TRBV4-1 to TRBJ1-1; D is unresolved. CDR3 size: 14 residues. Germline V gene lookup returns CDR1 MGHRA and CDR2 YSYEKL. V was trimmed by 3 bases and J by 1 base, leaving 9 bases between them. Written as DNA, the CDR3 is TGCGCCAGCAGCCACCTACAGTCGAACACTGAAGCTTTCTTT. As protein: CASSHLQSNTEAFF.

This clonotype was seen ten or more times. This chain links TRBV6-5 with TRBJ1-1; the D gene is possibly TRBD1 (5 bases). The CDR3 is 15 residues long. Germline V gene data show CDR1 as MNHEY and CDR2 as SVGAGI. Trimming took 0 bases from V and 3 from J, leaving 11 bases between them. CDR3 residues: CASSYSPLGDTEAFF. DNA for the CDR3: TGTGCCAGCAGTTACTCTCCTTTGGGGGACACTGAAGCTTTCTTT.

This clonotype was found a few times. CDR3 DNA: TGTGCCAGCAGCTTAGCGCGGGGGCACACAGATACGCAGTATTTT. It translates to CASSLARGHTDTQYF. The chain uses TRBV7-2 and TRBJ2-3; a weak D match, TRBD2 (7 bases). CDR1 is SGHTA and CDR2 is FQGNSA in the germline V gene. The CDR3 runs 15 residues. V lost 0 bases and J lost 2, with 9 bases in between.

This chain connects TRBV12-3 or TRBV12-4 to TRBJ1-3, with D tentatively TRBD1 (5 bases). V lost 6 bases, J lost 0 bases, and 12 bases lay in between. CDR3 size: 15 residues. In DNA form, the CDR3 reads TGTGCCAGCAGACAACAGGTCCTCTCTGGAAACACCATATATTTT. Encoded protein: CASRQQVLSGNTIYF.

In its sample, this clonotype was seen a few times. V and J are TRBV2 and TRBJ2-1; 11 bases map to TRBD2. CDR1 SNHLY and CDR2 FYNNEI come from the germline V gene. The CDR3 extends over 15 amino acids. J gave up 5 bases and V 2 bases, and 2 bases lay outside the gene matches. CDR3 protein: CASSELAGGNNEQFF. For the CDR3, the DNA is TGTGCCAGCAGTGAACTAGCGGGGGGCAACAATGAGCAGTTCTTC.

In this sample, this clonotype turned up many times. The V and J genes are TRBV6-6 and TRBJ1-2, with TRBD1 identical over 9 bases. This CDR3 region has 12 residues. Germline V gene data show CDR1 as MNHNY and CDR2 as SVGAGI (reference sequence). The V segment lost 5 bases and the J segment 8 bases; nucleotides outside the gene matches: 3. The CDR3 is CASSRTGVGYTF. The CDR3, as DNA: TGTGCCAGCAGTAGGACAGGGGTAGGCTACACCTTC.

This clonotype was recorded a few times. The chain employs TRBV12-3 or TRBV12-4 and TRBJ1-6; TRBD1 matches at 9 bases. The CDR3 covers 14 residues. J gave up 12 bases and V 6 bases, and 9 bases lay outside the gene matches. CDR3 in DNA: TGTGCCAGCAGCCGAGGACAGGGGCTGGAACCCCTCCACTTT. Its protein product is CASSRGQGLEPLHF.

The sample holds a few counts of this clonotype. J is TRBJ2-2 and V is TRBV4-2; D gene unclear. Trimming stripped 2 bases from V and 0 bases from J, with 13 bases between. The length of the CDR3 is 17 residues. Germline CDR1 LGHNA, CDR2 YNFKEQ. The CDR3 sequence: CASSQRLGGANTGELFF. For the CDR3, the DNA is TGTGCCAGCAGCCAAAGATTGGGCGGAGCGAACACCGGGGAGCTGTTTTTT.

The chain links TRBV5-1 to TRBJ2-3; TRBD2 matches at 12 bases. Per the germline V gene, CDR1 is SGHRS and CDR2 is YFSETQ. The CDR3 spans 16 residues. Trimming removed 4 bases from V and 5 bases from J; junction bases left unmatched: 8. The CDR3 sequence: CASSARTSGEVDTQYF. The CDR3 nucleotides read TGCGCCAGCAGCGCTCGGACTAGCGGGGAGGTAGATACGCAGTATTTT.

This clonotype was detected only a few times. V is TRBV12-3 or TRBV12-4 and J is TRBJ2-6, with TRBD1 as a possible D gene (6 bases). This CDR3 contains 16 residues. V lost 5 bases and J 0 bases, leaving 11 bases between the germline ends. As DNA, the CDR3 is TGTGCCAGCAGTGACCGGACAGCCTCTGGGGCCAACGTCCTGACTTTC. It yields the protein CASSDRTASGANVLTF.

The chain employs TRBV28 and TRBJ2-7, with 10 bases fitting TRBD1. With V trimmed by 6 bases and J by 4 bases, 6 bases remained unmatched. CDR1 and CDR2 from the germline V gene are MDHEN and SYDVKM. This CDR3 is 14 amino acids long. The CDR3 DNA is TGTGCCAGCAGGCTTGGACAGGGGGAATACGAGCAGTACGTC. This sequence encodes CASRLGQGEYEQYV.

The chain is built from TRBV7-2 and TRBJ1-6; D is uncertain. Trimming took 5 bases from V and 3 from J, leaving 8 bases between them. The germline V gene encodes CDR1 SGHTA and CDR2 FQGNSA. CDR3 size: 14 residues. The CDR3 is CASSPTDYNSPLHF. CDR3 in DNA: TGTGCCAGCAGCCCGACGGACTATAATTCACCCCTCCACTTT.

The rearrangement uses TRBV20-1 and TRBJ2-7; 8 bases agree with TRBD1. The V segment lost 5 bases and the J segment 3 bases; nucleotides outside the gene matches: 3. Per the germline V gene, CDR1 is DFQATT and CDR2 is SNEGSKA (reference sequence). The CDR3 totals 12 residues. CDR3 coding DNA: TGCAGTGCTCGACAGGGGAGCTACGAGCAGTACTTC. It translates to CSARQGSYEQYF.

The chain uses TRBV30 and TRBJ1-1; D ambiguous. The V gene's germline CDR1 is GTSNPN and CDR2 SVGIG (reference sequence). The V and J ends lost 0 bases and 0 bases respectively, with 5 bases between them. This CDR3 has 13 residues. CDR3 coding DNA: TGTGCCTGGAGTGTACTGGTGAACACTGAAGCTTTCTTT. Its translation is CAWSVLVNTEAFF.

The chain has TRBV5-1 and TRBJ1-2; no reliable D call. CDR1 is SGHRS and CDR2 is YFSETQ in the germline V gene. The CDR3 contains 12 residues. V was shortened by 5 bases and J by 8 bases, with 13 bases between the two germline ends. DNA of the CDR3: TGCGCCAGCAGTCCCAACAGCGGAGGCTACACCTTC. Its translation: CASSPNSGGYTF.